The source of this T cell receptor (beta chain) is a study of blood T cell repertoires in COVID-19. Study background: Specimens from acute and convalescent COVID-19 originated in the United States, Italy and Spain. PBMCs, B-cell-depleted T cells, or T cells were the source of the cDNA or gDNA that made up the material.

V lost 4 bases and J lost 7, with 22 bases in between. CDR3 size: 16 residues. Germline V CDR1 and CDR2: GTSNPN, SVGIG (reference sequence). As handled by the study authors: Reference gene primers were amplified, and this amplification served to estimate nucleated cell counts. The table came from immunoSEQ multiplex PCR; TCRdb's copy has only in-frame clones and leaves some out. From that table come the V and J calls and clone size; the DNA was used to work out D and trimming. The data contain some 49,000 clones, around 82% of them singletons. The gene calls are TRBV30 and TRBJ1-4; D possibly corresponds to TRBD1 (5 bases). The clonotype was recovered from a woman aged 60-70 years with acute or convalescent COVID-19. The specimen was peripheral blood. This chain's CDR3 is CAWKALSGRLAEKLFF. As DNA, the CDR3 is TGTGCCTGGAAGGCGTTGTCAGGGAGGCTGGCTGAAAAACTGTTTTTT.